A single sample is the source of the 14 T cell receptor beta chains below, sequenced in a study of glioma-infiltrating T cells. TCR alpha and beta CDR3 regions were amplified from RNA using iRepertoire nested multiplex PCR. A single record per CDR3 protein comes from TCRdb applying MiXCR to the multiplex PCR reads. Here the sample spans approximately 11,000 distinct CDR3 sequences, more than 25% being singletons. The sample was glioma tissue, nonneoplastic brain tissue, or PBMCs (not recorded which). All receptors come from a human donor with low-grade glioma or glioblastoma, undergoing nonglioma brain surgery, or in good health (not recorded which).

This clonotype was detected many times. The chain links TRBV3-1 to TRBJ2-7, with D unclear. Germline assignment: CDR1 LGHDT and CDR2 YNNKEL (reference sequence). This CDR3 is built from 12 residues. The ends were cut back, 1 base at V and 5 bases at J, with 6 bases in the middle. The CDR3 protein is CASSQGTDEQYF. The CDR3 nucleotides read TGTGCCAGCAGCCAAGGCACAGACGAGCAGTACTTC.

The sample holds many counts of this clonotype. V usage is TRBV20-1 and J usage is TRBJ1-2; possible D gene TRBD1, 6 bases. The CDR3 spans 14 residues. V shed 3 bases and J shed 1 base, with 12 bases lying between them. Germline CDR1 reads DFQATT; CDR2 reads SNEGSKA (reference sequence). The DNA of the CDR3 is TGCAGTGCTAGGGGGGGCGGATTTAACTATGGCTACACCTTC. Translated, it gives CSARGGGFNYGYTF.

Only one count was recorded for this clonotype. The chain is built from TRBV5-5 and TRBJ2-1; D unclear. Trimming stripped 1 base from V and 3 bases from J, with 11 bases between. Germline CDR1 and CDR2: SGHKS and YYEKEE (reference sequence). This CDR3 is 15 amino acids long. CDR3 residues: CASSLISYFYNEQFF. DNA for the CDR3: TGTGCCAGCAGCTTGATCTCCTACTTCTACAATGAGCAGTTCTTC.

In this sample, this clonotype is medium-sized. The V gene is TRBV28, the J gene TRBJ1-6; a weak D match, TRBD1 (6 bases). Between the trimmed V and J ends, which lost 6 bases and 9 bases, there was a span of 15 bases. This CDR3 has 14 residues. CDR1 is MDHEN, CDR2 SYDVKM, per germline. CDR3 protein: CASRVTGFSSPLHF. As DNA, the CDR3 is TGTGCCAGCAGAGTAACAGGGTTTAGTTCACCCCTCCACTTT.

The chain employs TRBV29-1 and TRBJ2-3, with D possibly TRBD1 on 5 matching bases. Deletions cut 6 bases from V and 2 bases from J, with 15 bases between. The CDR3 consists of 14 residues. CDR1 is SQVTM, CDR2 ANQGSEA, per germline. The CDR3 sequence is CSVQTDRDTDTQYF. The DNA of the CDR3 is TGCAGCGTCCAAACTGACAGAGACACAGATACGCAGTATTTT.

V gene TRBV2 combines with J gene TRBJ1-4; D is ambiguous. V dropped 4 bases and J dropped 7 bases, with 10 bases sitting between them. CDR3 size: 13 residues. In germline, CDR1 is SNHLY, CDR2 FYNNEI. In nucleotides, the CDR3 is TGTGCCAGCAGTGGAGGCAGTAGTGAAAAACTGTTTTTT. It specifies CASSGGSSEKLFF.

The chain couples TRBV7-3 to TRBJ2-1, with 10 bases matching TRBD2. Germline V lookup: CDR1 SGHTA, CDR2 FQGTGA. The ends lost 10 bases at V and 7 bases at J; junction bases unmatched: 7. This CDR3 comprises 13 residues. In nucleotides, the CDR3 is TGTGCCACAGCGGGAGGGCCTATGAATGAGCAGTTCTTC. Protein product: CATAGGPMNEQFF.

This clonotype was detected ten times or more. V is TRBV3-1 and J is TRBJ1-4; D is undetermined. This CDR3 has 12 amino acids. Trimming removed 4 bases at V and 8 bases at J, with 8 bases between. CDR1 is LGHDT, CDR2 YNNKEL, per germline (reference sequence). The DNA of the CDR3 is TGTGCCAGCAGCCGGAGAGACGAAAAACTGTTTTTT. Protein product: CASSRRDEKLFF.

Many counts were recorded for this clonotype. The germline gene is not matched at one end of the junction; a read error may be the cause. This chain joins TRBV11-2 and TRBJ2-3, with 12 nucleotides matching TRBD2. This CDR3 comprises 13 residues. Germline CDR1 and CDR2: SGHAT and FQNNGV. CDR3 region: CASSQTGTSGFHF. CDR3 nucleotides: TGTGCCAGCAGCCAAACCGGGACTAGCGGGTTTCATTTT. Full variable domain (outside the CDR3, taken from reference TRBV11-2 and TRBJ2-3): EAGVAQSPRYKIIEKRQSVAFWCNPISGHATLYWYQQILGQGPKLLIQFQNNGVVDDSQLPKDRFSAERLKGVDSTLKIQPAKLEDSAVYLCASSQTGTSGFHFGPGTRLTVL.

A remark on this clonotype: A much larger clone sits a single nucleotide away, making a read error possible. The CDR3 end shows no conserved phenylalanine or tryptophan, and so a read error is likely. The V and J genes are TRBV6-9 and TRBJ2-7, with unresolved D. Trimming removed 4 bases from V and 6 bases from J, with 7 bases in between. Per germline, CDR1 MNHGY and CDR2 SVAAGI. The CDR3 length is 11 residues. CDR3 residues: CASSSQSEQYL. The DNA for the CDR3 is TGTGCCAGCAGTTCACAGAGCGAGCAGTACTTA.

At least ten counts were recorded for this clonotype. The CDR3 region is CASKYHRQTGELFF. The CDR3 DNA sequence: TGCGCCAGCAAATACCATCGACAGACCGGGGAGCTGTTTTTT. The chain couples TRBV10-2 to TRBJ2-2; a possible D gene is TRBD1 (5 bases). The germline V gene has CDR1 WSHSY and CDR2 SAAADI. This CDR3 has 14 amino acids. Trimming removed 7 bases from V and 5 bases from J, with 14 bases in between.

Many counts were recorded for this clonotype. The CDR3 sequence: CASSSYRDFSYEQYF. The DNA of the CDR3 is TGTGCCAGCAGCTCATACCGGGACTTTTCCTACGAGCAGTACTTC. This chain joins TRBV2 and TRBJ2-7; possibly TRBD2 for D (6 bases). V dropped 6 bases and J dropped 1 base, with 16 bases sitting between them. Germline V gives CDR1 SNHLY, CDR2 FYNNEI. This CDR3 has 15 amino acids.

There are many counts of this clonotype. The rearrangement joins TRBV28 to TRBJ2-5, with unresolved D. From germline, CDR1 is MDHEN and CDR2 SYDVKM. Trimming shortened V by 6 bases and J by 6 bases, and 23 bases separated the two germline ends. This CDR3 is 16 amino acids long. CDR3 amino acids: CASSLIPGRNRKTQYF. The CDR3 DNA reads TGTGCCAGCAGCCTCATCCCCGGGCGAAATCGCAAGACCCAGTACTTC.

This clonotype was recorded many times. The genes are TRBV7-2 and TRBJ1-2, with unresolved D. The CDR3 totals 14 residues. Germline lookup yields CDR1 SGHTA and CDR2 FQGNSA. The V end was cut by 5 bases, the J end by 0 bases, with 10 bases between. CDR3 residues: CASSLEIANYGYTF. The CDR3 nucleotides are TGTGCCAGCAGCCTCGAGATCGCTAACTATGGCTACACCTTC.